Each of the 24 T cell receptor beta chains below was sequenced from the same sample in a study of Ad26.COV2.S vaccination and SARS-CoV-2 variants. Generated by immunoSEQ multiplex PCR, the TCRdb table keeps only in-frame clones and is missing some. This sample has a few hundred thousand clones, with approximately 87% found just once. As to treatment: approximately 18 received Ad26.COV2.S at low or high dose, single or two shots; roughly five received placebo; per-sample allocation not given. Each sample was drawn 63 days after the first injection (of vaccine or placebo). The sequenced sample was peripheral blood, obtained in a trial of Ad26.COV2.S vaccine versus placebo. The source of these receptors is a person aged 18-65 years who received the Ad26.COV2.S COVID-19 vaccine or a placebo.

This chain uses TRBV2 with TRBJ2-7; D is perhaps TRBD2 (6 bases). This CDR3 spans 15 amino acids. Between the trimmed V and J ends, which lost 0 bases and 7 bases, there was a span of 16 bases. Germline CDR1 SNHLY, CDR2 FYNNEI. CDR3 region: CASSEALASVGEQYV. CDR3 coding DNA: TGTGCCAGCAGTGAAGCGCTCGCTAGCGTAGGGGAGCAGTACGTC.

J is TRBJ1-6 and V is TRBV4-3; D is uncertain. CDR3 length equals 14 residues. In germline, CDR1 is LGHNA, CDR2 YSLEER. Trimming removed 1 base from V and 5 bases from J, with 6 bases in between. In DNA, the CDR3 is TGCGCCAGCAGCCAAGGGCAGAATAATTCACCCCTCCACTTT. This translates into CASSQGQNNSPLHF.

The chain has TRBV4-1 and TRBJ1-5; D uncertain. The V gene's germline CDR1 is MGHRA and CDR2 YSYEKL. V lost 2 bases and J 7 bases, leaving 12 bases between the germline ends. The CDR3 consists of 14 residues. The CDR3 DNA reads as TGCGCCAGCAGCCAAAGGAGGGAATTACAGCCCCAGCATTTT. Its translation is CASSQRRELQPQHF.

V gene TRBV18 combines with J gene TRBJ1-6; D gene ambiguous. Germline CDR1 and CDR2: KGHSH and LQKENI. The CDR3 totals 16 residues. The germline V and J ends were trimmed by 0 bases and 6 bases, with 12 bases remaining between them. The CDR3 protein is CASSPPVAIPNSPLHF. CDR3 in DNA: TGTGCCAGCTCACCACCTGTGGCCATTCCTAATTCACCCCTCCACTTT.

The chain has TRBV30 and TRBJ1-2; 7 bases line up with TRBD1. Looked up from germline, CDR1 is GTSNPN and CDR2 is SVGIG (reference sequence). Losses at the gene ends were 2 bases for V and 5 bases for J; bases not matched to a gene: 8. There are 14 residues in the CDR3. CDR3 amino acids: CAWSTGAILYGYTF. CDR3 coding DNA: TGTGCCTGGAGTACAGGGGCGATTCTTTATGGCTACACCTTC.

The chain is built from TRBV4-1 and TRBJ2-1; 8 bases map to TRBD2. V shed 5 bases, J shed 4 bases, and the junction held 10 bases outside the gene matches. The V gene's germline CDR1 is MGHRA and CDR2 YSYEKL. CDR3 size: 16 residues. The CDR3 loop reads CASSKLAAGPYNEQFF. In nucleotides, the CDR3 is TGCGCCAGCAGCAAACTAGCGGCGGGCCCTTACAATGAGCAGTTCTTC.

The CDR3 bases are TGTGCCAGCAGCGCGGACGGGAATGAGCAGTTCTTC. It translates to CASSADGNEQFF. The V and J genes are TRBV5-4 and TRBJ2-1; D unresolved. CDR1 and CDR2 from the germline V gene are SGHNT and YYREEE (reference sequence). Trimming left V 4 bases short and J 7 bases short, with 9 bases between. This CDR3 has 12 amino acids. Drawing the rest from reference TRBV5-4 and TRBJ2-1, the complete variable domain is ETGVTQSPTHLIKTRGQQVTLRCSSQSGHNTVSWYQQALGQGPQFIFQYYREEENGRGNFPPRFSGLQFPNYSSELNVNALELDDSALYLCASSADGNEQFFGPGTRLTVL.

The chain uses TRBV4-3 and TRBJ2-1, with D hard to call. V was cut by 1 base and J by 8 bases, with 6 bases left in between. The CDR3 is 12 residues long. CDR1 and CDR2 (germline): LGHNA, YSLEER. The CDR3 sequence is CASSQGTDEQFF. In DNA, the CDR3 is TGCGCCAGCAGCCAAGGTACGGATGAGCAGTTCTTC.

This sequence joins TRBV4-2 and TRBJ1-6; a weak D match, TRBD1 (5 bases). Trimming removed 3 bases at V and 8 bases at J, with 17 bases between. The CDR3 has 16 residues. Germline CDR1 reads LGHNA; CDR2 reads YNFKEQ. The CDR3 region has the DNA TGTGCCAGCAGCCAGGCAATGGACGGGGGAGATTCACCCCTCCACTTT. It translates to CASSQAMDGGDSPLHF.

The chain couples TRBV25-1 to TRBJ1-3; no firm D call. V was clipped by 4 bases and J by 4 bases, with 14 bases between them. Germline values: CDR1 MGHDK, CDR2 SYGVNS. The CDR3 length is 15 residues. CDR3 bases: TGTGCCAGCAGTGCTCCCCCCGGAAGGGGAAACACCATATATTTT. It codes for CASSAPPGRGNTIYF.

The chain couples TRBV5-4 to TRBJ2-7; 8 positions match TRBD1. V shed 4 bases and J 4 bases; nucleotides not matched to a gene: 4. Germline values: CDR1 SGHNT, CDR2 YYREEE (reference sequence). This CDR3 is 13 amino acids long. The DNA of the CDR3 is TGTGCCAGCAGCGGGACAGGATATTACGAGCAGTACTTC. Its protein is CASSGTGYYEQYF.

This chain links TRBV6-5 with TRBJ2-7, with 9 bases lining up with TRBD1. Trimming cost V 2 bases and J 5 bases; bases outside gene matches: 10. Looked up from germline, CDR1 is MNHEY and CDR2 is SVGAGI. The CDR3 contains 16 residues. Here the CDR3 DNA reads TGTGCCAGCAGTTACCATCCCGGGGACAGGGAGGACGAGCAGTACTTC. This translates into CASSYHPGDREDEQYF.

The chain joins TRBV29-1 to TRBJ2-5, with D possibly matching TRBD2 (6 bases). This CDR3 spans 12 amino acids. Germline CDR1 reads SQVTM; CDR2 reads ANQGSEA. V was trimmed by 6 bases and J by 3 bases, leaving 11 bases between them. The DNA of the CDR3 is TGCAGCGTCCATTGGGGGGAAGAGACCCAGTACTTC. Its protein is CSVHWGEETQYF.

The chain has TRBV10-3 and TRBJ1-3; unclear D gene. The V and J ends lost 0 bases and 3 bases respectively, with 12 bases between them. Per germline, CDR1 ENHRY and CDR2 SYGVKD. There are 16 residues in the CDR3. The CDR3: CAISESTQKLGNTIYF. The CDR3 region has the DNA TGTGCCATCAGTGAGTCGACGCAGAAACTTGGAAACACCATATATTTT.

The chain couples TRBV6-5 to TRBJ2-7; possibly TRBD1 for D (6 bases). This CDR3 has 13 residues. Per the germline V gene, CDR1 is MNHEY and CDR2 is SVGAGI. Trimming took off 0 bases at V and 13 bases at J, with 16 bases between the two ends. CDR3 bases: TGTGCCAGCAGTTACTCGAGACGGCAGGGGCTATACTTC. Protein product: CASSYSRRQGLYF.

About this clone: Other DNA sequences in this sample translate to the same CDR3. The chain joins TRBV7-8 to TRBJ2-7, with D unclear. From germline, CDR1 is SGHVS and CDR2 FQNEAQ. CDR3 size: 11 residues. Trimming pared 6 bases from V and 1 base from J, leaving 4 bases between. CDR3 sequence: CASSASYEQYF. The CDR3, as DNA: TGTGCCAGCAGTGCTTCCTACGAGCAGTACTTC.

The rearrangement joins TRBV29-1 to TRBJ2-7; possibly TRBD1 for D (6 bases). The V end lost 2 bases, the J end lost 3 bases, and 17 bases lay between the germline ends. The CDR3 totals 15 residues. CDR1 and CDR2 from the germline V gene are SQVTM and ANQGSEA. DNA of the CDR3: TGCAGCGTTGAATCCCCGTTGGACAGCAACTACGAGCAGTACTTC. Protein sequence: CSVESPLDSNYEQYF.

This clone was seen only once. The chain recombines TRBV7-9 with TRBJ2-1, with TRBD2 matching 14 bases. CDR1 is SEHNR and CDR2 is FQNEAQ in the germline V gene (reference sequence). This CDR3 contains 15 residues. J lost 7 bases, V lost 5 bases, and 4 bases had no gene match. CDR3: CASSAGTSGSNEQFF. The CDR3 region has the DNA TGTGCCAGCAGCGCCGGGACTAGCGGGAGTAATGAGCAGTTCTTC.

The V call is TRBV3-1 (or the pseudogene TRBV3-2), the J call TRBJ1-1; 8 nucleotides match TRBD1. CDR3 size: 15 residues. The germline V gene encodes CDR1 LGHDT and CDR2 YNNKEL (reference sequence). Trimming at V came to 1 base and at J to 5 bases, leaving 6 bases not matched to a gene. The CDR3 nucleotides read TGTGCCAGCAGCCAAGCCTGGACAGGGTCGACTGAAGCTTTCTTT. The encoded protein is CASSQAWTGSTEAFF.

The chain links TRBV4-1 to TRBJ1-4; 7 nucleotides line up with TRBD1. Germline V gene data show CDR1 as MGHRA and CDR2 as YSYEKL. The CDR3 sequence is 15 residues long. Trimming took 0 bases from V and 7 from J; bases not matched to a gene: 5. The CDR3 here is CASSQDRTGSEKLFF. The CDR3, as DNA: TGCGCCAGCAGCCAAGATAGGACAGGCAGTGAAAAACTGTTTTTT.

The gene calls are TRBV6-5 and TRBJ2-5; 8 bases map to TRBD1. Germline V gene sequence: CDR1 MNHEY, CDR2 SVGAGI. There are 15 residues in the CDR3. The trim removed 7 bases at V and 1 base at J, leaving 8 bases unmatched. In nucleotides, the CDR3 is TGTGCCAGCACTACCACGGGGACAGGCCAAGAGACCCAGTACTTC. Its protein is CASTTTGTGQETQYF.

This rearrangement joins TRBV5-5 to TRBJ1-2; the D is unclear. V lost 0 bases and J lost 2, with 5 bases in between. This CDR3 is 13 amino acids long. Per germline, CDR1 SGHKS and CDR2 YYEKEE (reference sequence). In DNA form, the CDR3 reads TGTGCCAGCAGCTTGGACGGCAACTATGGCTACACCTTC. This gives the protein CASSLDGNYGYTF.

In this sample, this clone turned up once. The J gene is TRBJ2-7, the V gene TRBV3-1 (or the pseudogene TRBV3-2); tentatively, D is TRBD1 (6 bases). Germline-derived CDR1 and CDR2 are LGHDT and YNNKEL (reference sequence). The CDR3 loop spans 19 amino acids. Trimming took off 1 base at V and 1 base at J, with 23 bases between the two ends. As DNA, the CDR3 is TGTGCCAGCAGCCAAGTCGAGCACCGAAAACAGGGTGGATCCTACGAGCAGTACGTC. It yields the protein CASSQVEHRKQGGSYEQYV.

The chain is built from TRBV27 and TRBJ1-1; a weak D match, TRBD1 (5 bases). V lost 5 bases and J 3 bases, leaving 10 bases between the germline ends. Germline loops: CDR1 MNHEY, CDR2 SMNVEV (reference sequence). This CDR3 region has 13 residues. The CDR3, as DNA: TGTGCCAGCAGTATAGACAGATACACTGAAGCTTTCTTT. Its protein product is CASSIDRYTEAFF.